This TCR beta chain was sequenced for a study of blood T cell repertoires in COVID-19. CDR1 and CDR2 from the germline V gene are MNHEY and SVGEGT. Trimming pared 5 bases from V and 4 bases from J, leaving 11 bases between. CDR3 length: 14 residues. Some clones are missing from TCRdb's copy, which holds only in-frame ones; the method was immunoSEQ multiplex PCR. The table has approximately 100,000 clones, roughly 85% seen once. Source material: peripheral blood. This chain links TRBV6-2 or TRBV6-3 with TRBJ2-2; maybe TRBD2 (5 bases). The receptor was derived from a human donor in a cohort sampled during active COVID-19. CDR3 residues: CASSRLIGTGELFF. The CDR3 coding sequence is TGTGCCAGCAGTCGACTAATCGGCACCGGGGAGCTGTTTTTT.